A single sample gave rise to the 28 T cell receptor beta chains below, sequenced in a study of T cell changes during pregnancy in multiple sclerosis. Produced via immunoSEQ multiplex PCR; TCRdb's table is partial and in-frame only. The sample lists 100,000 or so clones, approximately 94% seen once, with around 0.9% in the top ten. The sample consisted of peripheral blood, taken before pregnancy. The source is a female donor with multiple sclerosis, enrolled in a pregnancy study.

CDR3 amino acids: CASSLGLAGSYNEQFF. The DNA of the CDR3 is TGTGCCAGCAGTCTCGGACTAGCGGGATCCTACAATGAGCAGTTCTTC. The chain links TRBV5-4 to TRBJ2-1, with 12 bases identical to TRBD2. There are 16 residues in the CDR3. Germline CDR1 reads SGHNT; CDR2 reads YYREEE (reference sequence). Trimming took 5 bases from V and 1 from J; bases not matched to a gene: 4.

The DNA for the CDR3 is TGTGCCAGCAGTTACACCGGGACTAGCGGGAGAAAGACCCAGTACTTC. Protein product: CASSYTGTSGRKTQYF. The chain carries TRBV6-5 and TRBJ2-5; 14 bases map to TRBD2. CDR3 size: 16 residues. The V gene's germline CDR1 is MNHEY and CDR2 SVGAGI. Unmatched junction bases numbered 5, after V lost 2 bases and J lost 6 bases.

V gene TRBV7-7 combines with J gene TRBJ2-1, with 9 bases fitting TRBD2. CDR3 size: 14 residues. Trimming cost V 1 base and J 7 bases; bases outside gene matches: 2. Germline V gene lookup returns CDR1 SSHAT and CDR2 FNYEAQ (reference sequence). CDR3 residues: CASSLVAGDNEQFF. The CDR3 DNA is TGTGCCAGCAGCTTAGTAGCGGGAGATAATGAGCAGTTCTTC.

The genes are TRBV4-1 and TRBJ1-5; D may be TRBD1 (5 bases). This CDR3 has 15 amino acids. Trimming took off 4 bases at V and 7 bases at J, with 17 bases between the two ends. Germline V lookup: CDR1 MGHRA, CDR2 YSYEKL. CDR3 in amino acids: CASSPGRGVGQPQHF. The CDR3 DNA reads as TGCGCCAGCAGCCCCGGGAGGGGCGTGGGACAGCCCCAGCATTTT.

The V call is TRBV30, the J call TRBJ2-5, with 10 nucleotides matching TRBD2. This CDR3 is 14 amino acids long. Germline values: CDR1 GTSNPN, CDR2 SVGIG (reference sequence). With V trimmed by 8 bases and J by 2 bases, 8 bases remained unmatched. The CDR3 DNA follows: TGTGCCACGACGACTAGCGGGTCTCAAGAGACCCAGTACTTC. Amino acid sequence: CATTTSGSQETQYF.

The chain couples TRBV30 to TRBJ1-6, with D unresolved. The CDR3 totals 14 residues. Germline V gives CDR1 GTSNPN, CDR2 SVGIG (reference sequence). Trimming removed 3 bases from V and 4 bases from J, with 10 bases in between. The CDR3 protein is CAWRLSAYNSPLHF. In nucleotides, the CDR3 is TGTGCCTGGAGACTTTCAGCGTATAATTCACCCCTCCACTTT.

The chain carries TRBV5-1 and TRBJ2-1; 13 bases align to TRBD2. The CDR3 has 20 amino acids. Trimming at V came to 4 bases and at J to 8 bases, leaving 21 bases not matched to a gene. The germline V gene has CDR1 SGHRS and CDR2 YFSETQ. The CDR3 protein is CASSVAAGTSGVYSWDEQFF. CDR3 nucleotide sequence: TGCGCCAGCAGCGTAGCCGCCGGGACTAGCGGGGTTTATTCTTGGGATGAGCAGTTCTTC.

The J gene is TRBJ2-2, the V gene TRBV5-1; 10 nucleotides line up with TRBD2. The CDR3 totals 16 residues. Germline CDR1 is SGHRS and CDR2 is YFSETQ. The trim removed 0 bases at V and 5 bases at J, leaving 4 bases unmatched. CDR3 in amino acids: CASSLELAGRTGELFF. The CDR3 region has the DNA TGCGCCAGCAGCTTGGAACTAGCGGGAAGAACCGGGGAGCTGTTTTTT.

The chain links TRBV5-4 to TRBJ2-5, with D possibly TRBD2 on 6 matching bases. The V end was cut by 0 bases, the J end by 9 bases, with 24 bases between. The CDR3 extends over 17 amino acids. CDR1 and CDR2 (germline): SGHNT, YYREEE (reference sequence). The CDR3 DNA follows: TGTGCCAGCAGCTTGGCCTCGGCAGCCAAGGGGACTTTGGCCCAGTACTTC. It encodes CASSLASAAKGTLAQYF.

This chain uses TRBV6-1 with TRBJ1-2, with 7 bases aligning to TRBD1. CDR1 and CDR2 (germline): MNHNS, SASEGT. J lost 2 bases, V lost 3 bases, and 3 bases had no gene match. This CDR3 has 14 amino acids. The CDR3 reads CASSDRQGNYGYTF. The CDR3 DNA reads as TGTGCCAGCAGTGACCGACAGGGAAACTATGGCTACACCTTC.

This clone was seen once. The chain is built from TRBV13 and TRBJ1-1, with D possibly matching TRBD1 (5 bases). From germline, CDR1 is PRHDT and CDR2 FYEKMQ (reference sequence). The length of the CDR3 is 12 residues. V was shortened by 5 bases and J by 6 bases, with 10 bases between the two germline ends. CDR3 residues: CASSIGGAEAFF. In nucleotides, the CDR3 is TGTGCCAGCAGCATCGGGGGTGCTGAAGCTTTCTTT. Filled out from reference TRBV13 and TRBJ1-1, the complete variable domain reads AAGVIQSPRHLIKEKRETATLKCYPIPRHDTVYWYQQGPGQDPQFLISFYEKMQSDKGSIPDRFSAQQFSDYHSELNMSSLELGDSALYFCASSIGGAEAFFGQGTRLTVV.

The sample holds one count of this clone. The chain links TRBV28 to TRBJ1-3, with 11 bases fitting TRBD1. The CDR3 loop spans 16 amino acids. Germline V gene sequence: CDR1 MDHEN, CDR2 SYDVKM. The ends lost 4 bases at V and 4 bases at J; junction bases unmatched: 6. The CDR3 DNA reads as TGTGCCAGCAGTTCTCGTCGGACAGGGGGCGGAAACACCATATATTTT. Its protein product is CASSSRRTGGGNTIYF.

The chain couples TRBV2 to TRBJ2-1; TRBD2 aligns across 13 bases. The CDR3 sequence is 16 residues long. Germline trimming cut 6 bases from V and 6 bases from J; bases unmatched to any gene: 8. Germline V gene lookup returns CDR1 SNHLY and CDR2 FYNNEI. CDR3 loop: CASRISGTSGTNEQFF. The CDR3 DNA sequence: TGTGCCAGCAGGATATCCGGGACTAGCGGGACCAATGAGCAGTTCTTC.

This chain uses TRBV28 with TRBJ2-6; 9 nucleotides align to TRBD1. The CDR3 has 17 amino acids. With 8 bases clipped from V and 1 base from J, the junction kept 9 bases outside the gene matches. The germline V gene encodes CDR1 MDHEN and CDR2 SYDVKM. The CDR3 spells CASHPGQGFSGANVLTF. Here the CDR3 DNA reads TGTGCCAGCCACCCTGGACAGGGGTTTTCTGGGGCCAACGTCCTGACTTTC.

This clone was picked up one time. J is TRBJ2-7 and V is TRBV5-6, with a possible D match to TRBD1 (5 bases). Between the trimmed V and J ends, which lost 4 bases and 0 bases, there was a span of 17 bases. The CDR3 is 16 residues long. CDR1 and CDR2 from the germline V gene are SGHDT and YYEEEE. For the CDR3, the DNA is TGTGCCAGCAGCCTTAGCCGACAGCCTTTCTCCTACGAGCAGTACTTC. Translated, it gives CASSLSRQPFSYEQYF. The variable domain in full, with the rest retrieved from reference TRBV5-6 and TRBJ2-7, is DAGVTQSPTHLIKTRGQQVTLRCSPKSGHDTVSWYQQALGQGPQFIFQYYEEEERQRGNFPDRFSGHQFPNYSSELNVNALLLGDSALYLCASSLSRQPFSYEQYFGPGTRLTVT.

This clone was seen once. This rearrangement joins TRBV29-1 to TRBJ2-1, with 7 bases lining up with TRBD1. CDR3 length: 15 residues. Germline V gene sequence: CDR1 SQVTM, CDR2 ANQGSEA. The ends lost 0 bases at V and 0 bases at J; junction bases unmatched: 2. The CDR3 protein is CSVEEWDSSYNEQFF. CDR3 nucleotide sequence: TGCAGCGTTGAAGAGTGGGACAGCTCCTACAATGAGCAGTTCTTC.

The chain is built from TRBV30 and TRBJ2-1, with 8 bases identical to TRBD1. The CDR3 is made up of 16 amino acids. V dropped 2 bases and J dropped 6; count of bases not matched to a gene: 12. Germline V gives CDR1 GTSNPN, CDR2 SVGIG (reference sequence). The chain's CDR3 is CAWSTPGQGLGNEQFF. The DNA for the CDR3 is TGTGCCTGGAGTACACCTGGACAGGGTTTGGGCAATGAGCAGTTCTTC.

The J gene is TRBJ1-2, the V gene TRBV7-9; possible D gene TRBD1, 5 bases. V was cut by 5 bases and J by 8 bases, with 18 bases left in between. Germline V gene sequence: CDR1 SEHNR, CDR2 FQNEAQ (reference sequence). The CDR3 runs to 14 residues. The CDR3 protein is CASSPDRPLRGYTF. The CDR3, as DNA: TGTGCCAGCAGCCCTGACAGACCCTTGAGGGGCTACACCTTC.

The CDR3 DNA reads as TGTGCCAGCAGTTTGCCAGGGAAGGATCAGCCCCAGCATTTT. It encodes CASSLPGKDQPQHF. The chain has TRBV27 and TRBJ1-5; tentative D call: TRBD1 (5 bases). V lost 3 bases to trimming and J lost 5 bases, with 11 bases between them. Germline V gene sequence: CDR1 MNHEY, CDR2 SMNVEV (reference sequence). CDR3 length equals 14 residues.

The chain joins TRBV10-3 to TRBJ2-7; TRBD2 aligns across 11 bases. Germline CDR1 and CDR2: ENHRY and SYGVKD. The CDR3 runs 15 residues. V lost 9 bases, J lost 1 base, and 8 bases stayed unmatched. The CDR3 region is CAISGGGTGSYEQYF. CDR3 nucleotide sequence: TGTGCCATTAGCGGGGGGGGGACGGGTTCCTACGAGCAGTACTTC.

The chain links TRBV5-4 to TRBJ2-5; D not certain. V was clipped by 0 bases and J by 2 bases, with 5 bases between them. There are 13 residues in the CDR3. Germline values: CDR1 SGHNT, CDR2 YYREEE (reference sequence). The CDR3 loop reads CASSLAVQETQYF. CDR3 DNA: TGTGCCAGCAGCTTGGCCGTTCAAGAGACCCAGTACTTC.

The chain joins TRBV12-2 to TRBJ2-3; TRBD2 is taken as the D call from the table, unchecked against the DNA. TRBV12-2 is listed as a pseudogene. The CDR3 extends over 16 amino acids. DNA of the CDR3: TGTGCAAGTCGCTTAGCGTTGGACTGTAACGGAGATACGCAGTATTTT. It encodes CASRLALDCNGDTQYF.

The V call is TRBV6-1, the J call TRBJ2-1; 13 bases agree with TRBD2. Germline trimming cut 6 bases from V and 4 bases from J; bases unmatched to any gene: 3. This CDR3 has 15 amino acids. Germline CDR1 reads MNHNS; CDR2 reads SASEGT. CDR3 in DNA: TGTGCCAGCAGCGGACTAGCGGGAGATTACAATGAGCAGTTCTTC. Protein sequence: CASSGLAGDYNEQFF.

The V and J genes are TRBV7-9 and TRBJ1-2; 7 bases fit TRBD1. The CDR3 runs 15 residues. Germline CDR1 is SEHNR and CDR2 is FQNEAQ (reference sequence). Unmatched junction bases numbered 10, after V lost 1 base and J lost 8 bases. In DNA, the CDR3 is TGTGCCAGCAGCTTAGGACCCACAGGGGTTAACGGCTACACCTTC. This codes for CASSLGPTGVNGYTF.

The V call is TRBV29-1, the J call TRBJ2-7, with 8 bases aligning to TRBD1. CDR3 length: 11 residues. V shed 7 bases, J shed 5 bases, and the junction held 4 bases outside the gene matches. The germline V gene encodes CDR1 SQVTM and CDR2 ANQGSEA. CDR3 in DNA: TGCAGCGGTTCAGGGGGCGACGAGCAGTACTTC. Its translation is CSGSGGDEQYF.

V gene TRBV29-1 combines with J gene TRBJ2-5; the match to TRBD1 covers 8 bases. After removal of 7 bases from V and 5 bases from J, the junction contained 9 bases not matched to a gene. CDR3 length: 13 residues. The germline V gene encodes CDR1 SQVTM and CDR2 ANQGSEA. The CDR3 region is CSATGQGGETQYF. Here the CDR3 DNA reads TGCAGCGCTACCGGACAGGGCGGGGAGACCCAGTACTTC.

V usage is TRBV19 and J usage is TRBJ2-7, with D possibly matching TRBD1 (6 bases). CDR1 is LNHDA and CDR2 is SQIVND in the germline V gene (reference sequence). V lost 5 bases and J lost 3, with 14 bases in between. The CDR3 extends over 14 amino acids. The CDR3: CASSASGHFYEQYF. CDR3 nucleotides: TGTGCCAGTAGTGCCTCGGGACATTTCTACGAGCAGTACTTC.

The chain links TRBV5-1 to TRBJ2-7, with D possibly TRBD2 on 6 matching bases. Trimming stripped 4 bases from V and 6 bases from J, with 11 bases between. CDR3 length: 12 amino acids. Germline assignment: CDR1 SGHRS and CDR2 YFSETQ. The CDR3 region has the DNA TGCGCCAGCAGCATTGGGACTTCCGAGCAGTACTTC. Protein product: CASSIGTSEQYF.